Listed here are 18 T cell receptor beta chains from one sample, sequenced in a study of shared clonotypes between healthy human individuals. Assay used: immunoSEQ multiplex PCR; TCRdb lists only in-frame clones, some missing. Here the sample spans some 2,400,000 clones, roughly 95% being singletons. The sample was naive CD4+ T cells sorted from blood. This sample's subset: CD45RA+ positively selected. These receptors were taken from a man aged 18 to 29 in good health.

The chain is built from TRBV2 and TRBJ2-5, with TRBD2 as a possible D gene (5 bases). The CDR3 is made up of 15 amino acids. Germline assignment: CDR1 SNHLY and CDR2 FYNNEI. The ends were cut back, 4 bases at V and 2 bases at J, with 14 bases in the middle. CDR3 loop: CASSVGGDYQETQYF. For the CDR3, the DNA is TGTGCCAGCAGTGTAGGAGGAGACTATCAAGAGACCCAGTACTTC.

Points on this clone: Relative to the germline gene, one junction end is altered; a read error may explain this. V usage is TRBV7-7 and J usage is TRBJ2-5, with TRBD2 identical over 14 bases. This CDR3 is built from 17 residues. Looked up from germline, CDR1 is SSHAT and CDR2 is FNYEAQ (reference sequence). CDR3 coding DNA: TGTGCTAGCAGCAAAAGGACTAGCGGGAGGTACCAAGAGACCCAGTACTTC. As protein: CASSKRTSGRYQETQYF.

Only one count was recorded for this clone. The chain couples TRBV7-8 to TRBJ1-1; perhaps TRBD1 as D (5 bases). The V end lost 7 bases, the J end lost 4 bases, and 22 bases lay between the germline ends. The CDR3 is made up of 16 amino acids. Looked up from germline, CDR1 is SGHVS and CDR2 is FQNEAQ. The CDR3 reads CASTRSGLPGATEAFF. The CDR3 region has the DNA TGTGCCAGCACTCGCTCGGGGCTCCCCGGAGCCACTGAAGCTTTCTTT.

The sample holds a few counts of this clone. The rearrangement uses TRBV5-4 and TRBJ1-2; D is ambiguous. Per germline, CDR1 SGHNT and CDR2 YYREEE (reference sequence). CDR3 length equals 13 residues. Trimming removed 1 base at V and 5 bases at J, with 9 bases between. The CDR3 nucleotides read TGTGCCAGCAGCTTGTTGGGAATATATGGCTACACCTTC. It translates to CASSLLGIYGYTF. The complete variable domain, with remaining parts taken from reference TRBV5-4 and TRBJ1-2, reads ETGVTQSPTHLIKTRGQQVTLRCSSQSGHNTVSWYQQALGQGPQFIFQYYREEENGRGNFPPRFSGLQFPNYSSELNVNALELDDSALYLCASSLLGIYGYTFGSGTRLTVV.

The V call is TRBV6-5, the J call TRBJ1-5, with D unclear. The germline V and J ends were trimmed by 7 bases and 4 bases, with 11 bases remaining between them. CDR1 is MNHEY and CDR2 is SVGAGI in the germline V gene. This CDR3 contains 13 residues. CDR3 coding DNA: TGTGCCAGCAAGGCAGAGACAAATCAGCCCCAGCATTTT. Encoded protein: CASKAETNQPQHF.

This clone was detected once. The chain employs TRBV18 and TRBJ1-5, with D possibly being TRBD1 (5 bases). The germline V and J ends were trimmed by 4 bases and 1 base, with 11 bases remaining between them. CDR1 and CDR2 from the germline V gene are KGHSH and LQKENI. This CDR3 has 15 amino acids. This CDR3 reads CASSLTGVSNQPQHF. The CDR3 nucleotides are TGTGCCAGCTCACTTACAGGTGTGAGCAATCAGCCCCAGCATTTT.

The J gene is TRBJ2-3, the V gene TRBV6-5, with 9 positions matching TRBD1. V gave up 0 bases and J gave up 4 bases; unmatched junction bases: 5. The germline CDR1 and CDR2 sequences are MNHEY and SVGAGI. The length of the CDR3 is 16 residues. In DNA, the CDR3 is TGTGCCAGCAGTTACTCACCCGGGACAGGGTCAGATACGCAGTATTTT. Encoded protein: CASSYSPGTGSDTQYF.

The rearrangement uses TRBV10-3 and TRBJ2-7; the match to TRBD2 covers 8 bases. Germline V gives CDR1 ENHRY, CDR2 SYGVKD. This CDR3 comprises 15 residues. The trim removed 2 bases at V and 3 bases at J, leaving 6 bases unmatched. CDR3 in amino acids: CAISETGGRNYEQYF. CDR3 in DNA: TGTGCCATCAGTGAGACCGGCGGGAGGAACTACGAGCAGTACTTC.

This chain uses TRBV11-2 with TRBJ2-2; TRBD2 matches at 9 bases. V trimming: 1 base; J trimming: 7 bases; junction bases outside the gene matches: 16. CDR3 length equals 19 residues. CDR1 and CDR2 (germline): SGHAT, FQNNGV. This CDR3 reads CASSLVLMRLAGISGELFF. In DNA form, the CDR3 reads TGTGCCAGCAGCTTAGTCTTAATGCGGCTAGCGGGAATAAGCGGGGAGCTGTTTTTT.

This chain uses TRBV5-1 with TRBJ1-5; TRBD1 agrees at 8 bases. The CDR3 runs 14 residues. The J segment lost 7 bases and the V segment lost 4 bases, leaving 7 bases of the junction unmatched. Germline CDR1 and CDR2: SGHRS and YFSETQ. DNA of the CDR3: TGCGCCAGCAGCCGGACAGGGTTCGAGCAGCCCCAGCATTTT. Amino acid sequence: CASSRTGFEQPQHF.

This clone was counted a single time. J is TRBJ2-7 and V is TRBV5-4, with unresolved D. The V end was cut by 0 bases, the J end by 0 bases, with 10 bases between. Germline values: CDR1 SGHNT, CDR2 YYREEE (reference sequence). There are 15 residues in the CDR3. The CDR3 here is CASSLDQASSYEQYF. The CDR3 bases are TGTGCCAGCAGCTTGGATCAGGCGAGCTCCTACGAGCAGTACTTC.

The rearrangement uses TRBV30 and TRBJ1-5, with D possibly TRBD1 on 6 matching bases. Germline V gene data show CDR1 as GTSNPN and CDR2 as SVGIG (reference sequence). The CDR3 contains 13 residues. V shed 3 bases and J shed 11 bases, with 17 bases lying between them. For the CDR3, the DNA is TGTGCCTGGAGCGGTCAGAGAGGGGGTTCCCAGCATTTT. It specifies CAWSGQRGGSQHF.

V is TRBV29-1 and J is TRBJ1-1; D ambiguous. Germline lookup yields CDR1 SQVTM and CDR2 ANQGSEA. V was shortened by 6 bases and J by 3 bases, with 11 bases between the two germline ends. The CDR3 is made up of 12 amino acids. CDR3 sequence (DNA): TGCAGCGTCAAGAGAAGCGACACTGAAGCTTTCTTT. It translates to CSVKRSDTEAFF.

V gene TRBV6-1 combines with J gene TRBJ2-5; D is unclear. This CDR3 comprises 12 residues. In germline, CDR1 is MNHNS, CDR2 SASEGT. V was shortened by 7 bases and J by 1 base, with 7 bases between the two germline ends. Here the CDR3 DNA reads TGTGCCAGCAAGTGGGGCCAAGAGACCCAGTACTTC. Translated, it gives CASKWGQETQYF.

The gene calls are TRBV5-1 and TRBJ1-6, with D possibly TRBD1 on 5 matching bases. CDR3 length: 15 residues. The germline CDR1 and CDR2 sequences are SGHRS and YFSETQ. Between the trimmed V and J ends, which lost 4 bases and 6 bases, there was a span of 14 bases. CDR3 DNA sequence: TGCGCCAGCAGCCTGCAGACAGTAGTTAATTCACCCCTCCACTTT. It yields the protein CASSLQTVVNSPLHF.

CDR3 coding DNA: TGTGCCAGCAGCTTAGTAGCGGAGGTTAGCACAGATACGCAGTATTTT. Translation gives CASSLVAEVSTDTQYF. This chain uses TRBV11-2 with TRBJ2-3, with D possibly matching TRBD2 (6 bases). The CDR3 totals 16 residues. The germline V gene encodes CDR1 SGHAT and CDR2 FQNNGV. Trimming left V 1 base short and J 0 bases short, with 11 bases between.

This clone came up a few times. The chain links TRBV6-5 to TRBJ2-7; a weak D match, TRBD1 (6 bases). Trimming took 0 bases from V and 2 from J, leaving 14 bases between them. The V gene's germline CDR1 is MNHEY and CDR2 SVGAGI. This CDR3 contains 16 residues. The CDR3, as DNA: TGTGCCAGCAGTTACTCGAGAGTAACAGGGACCTACGAGCAGTACTTC. Protein sequence: CASSYSRVTGTYEQYF.

Concerning this clone: Other nucleotide sequences from this sample produce the same CDR3. This rearrangement joins TRBV5-1 to TRBJ1-5; 8 bases are shared with TRBD1. Germline CDR1 SGHRS, CDR2 YFSETQ. Unmatched junction bases numbered 3, after V lost 3 bases and J lost 7 bases. CDR3 size: 13 residues. The CDR3 loop reads CASSSTGDQPQHF. CDR3 sequence (DNA): TGCGCCAGCAGCTCGACAGGGGACCAGCCCCAGCATTTT.